Below are 11 T cell receptor beta chains sequenced from a single sample in a study of T cell responses to AZD1222 COVID-19 vaccine. Sequenced by immunoSEQ multiplex PCR; TCRdb stores in-frame clones only, minus some. This table has more than 70,000 clones, 87% appearing once. Sequencing used peripheral blood, obtained on day 0 of AZD1222 vaccination. The receptors derive from an adult in good health.

The count of this clone is one. This chain uses TRBV19 with TRBJ2-5; 12 nucleotides align to TRBD1. Looked up from germline, CDR1 is LNHDA and CDR2 is SQIVND (reference sequence). This CDR3 region has 15 residues. J lost 4 bases, V lost 4 bases, and 4 bases had no gene match. CDR3 DNA sequence: TGTGCCAGTAGTACTCGGGACAGGGGGCGAGAGACCCAGTACTTC. It is translated as CASSTRDRGRETQYF.

The chain recombines TRBV29-1 with TRBJ1-2; the match to TRBD1 covers 7 bases. The V segment lost 0 bases and the J segment 4 bases; nucleotides outside the gene matches: 5. The CDR3 has 14 residues. The V gene's germline CDR1 is SQVTM and CDR2 ANQGSEA. CDR3 sequence: CSVEEPTGSYGYTF. The CDR3 DNA is TGCAGCGTTGAAGAGCCGACAGGGTCCTATGGCTACACCTTC.

The chain recombines TRBV5-1 with TRBJ1-1; tentative D call: TRBD1 (6 bases). V was pared by 2 bases and J by 8 bases, with 13 bases between. There are 13 residues in the CDR3. Germline CDR1 and CDR2: SGHRS and YFSETQ. In DNA, the CDR3 is TGCGCCAGCAGCTTCAGCACAGGGAGGGAAGCTTTCTTT. It specifies CASSFSTGREAFF.

The chain recombines TRBV9 with TRBJ1-2, with D possibly TRBD1 on 6 matching bases. Germline V gene sequence: CDR1 SGDLS, CDR2 YYNGEE. CDR3 size: 13 residues. V dropped 4 bases and J dropped 8 bases, with 15 bases sitting between them. This CDR3 is CASSTRGNDGYTF. The CDR3, as DNA: TGTGCCAGCAGCACCAGGGGTAATGACGGCTACACCTTC.

This clone was seen just once. V and J are TRBV12-5 and TRBJ1-1; possibly TRBD1 for D (6 bases). From germline, CDR1 is LGHNT and CDR2 FRNRAP. The ends were cut back, 4 bases at V and 4 bases at J, with 19 bases in the middle. The CDR3 covers 16 residues. The chain's CDR3 is CASGYFAGTSATEAFF. The CDR3 nucleotides are TGTGCTAGTGGTTACTTTGCGGGGACATCGGCCACTGAAGCTTTCTTT.

This clone occurred once. The CDR3 bases are TGTGCTAGTGCCCTCCCCGAGTTTCGGAATGAGCAGTTCTTC. This sequence encodes CASALPEFRNEQFF. This chain links TRBV12-5 with TRBJ2-1; D remains ambiguous. The V and J ends lost 7 bases and 7 bases respectively, with 17 bases between them. Per the germline V gene, CDR1 is LGHNT and CDR2 is FRNRAP. The CDR3 totals 14 residues. The whole variable domain, filled in from reference TRBV12-5 and TRBJ2-1, reads DARVTQTPRHKVTEMGQEVTMRCQPILGHNTVFWYRQTMMQGLELLAYFRNRAPLDDSGMPKDRFSAEMPDATLATLKIQPSEPRDSAVYFCASALPEFRNEQFFGPGTRLTVL.

This rearrangement joins TRBV30 to TRBJ2-7, with D uncertain. V lost 0 bases and J 6 bases, leaving 15 bases between the germline ends. The CDR3 covers 14 residues. The V gene's germline CDR1 is GTSNPN and CDR2 SVGIG (reference sequence). As DNA, the CDR3 is TGTGCCTGGAGTGTACACGGGTCTAAGGGCGAGCAGTACTTC. Its translation: CAWSVHGSKGEQYF. Together with reference TRBV30 and TRBJ2-7, the CDR3 gives the full variable domain: SQTIHQWPATLVQPVGSPLSLECTVEGTSNPNLYWYRQAAGRGLQLLFYSVGIGQISSEVPQNLSASRPQDRQFILSSKKLLLSDSGFYLCAWSVHGSKGEQYFGPGTRLTVT.

This clone was counted once. V gene TRBV27 combines with J gene TRBJ2-7; 7 nucleotides line up with TRBD2. J gave up 9 bases and V 6 bases, and 26 bases lay outside the gene matches. The CDR3 is 18 amino acids. CDR1 and CDR2 from the germline V gene are MNHEY and SMNVEV (reference sequence). DNA of the CDR3: TGTGCCAGCAGAGTATTCATACCGGGACTACCAGCACACCTAGCGCAGTACTTC. It yields the protein CASRVFIPGLPAHLAQYF.

V usage is TRBV6-1 and J usage is TRBJ1-4; D gene ambiguous. The CDR3 contains 14 residues. Trimming removed 1 base at V and 10 bases at J, with 13 bases between. CDR1 is MNHNS, CDR2 SASEGT, per germline. The CDR3 nucleotides read TGTGCCAGCAGTGAAGATTCCTTGGTCGCAAAACTGTTTTTT. Translation gives CASSEDSLVAKLFF.

The rearrangement uses TRBV7-3 and TRBJ2-1, with 7 positions matching TRBD2. CDR3 size: 16 residues. Germline loops: CDR1 SGHTA, CDR2 FQGTGA. With V trimmed by 4 bases and J by 8 bases, 14 bases remained unmatched. In nucleotides, the CDR3 is TGTGCCAGCAGCTCCAACATAGGACTAGAGCGACATGAGCAGTTCTTC. This gives the protein CASSSNIGLERHEQFF.

The genes are TRBV7-6 and TRBJ1-4; perhaps TRBD1 as D (5 bases). V dropped 4 bases and J dropped 0 bases, with 15 bases sitting between them. CDR1 is SGHVS and CDR2 is FNYEAQ in the germline V gene. The CDR3 spans 17 residues. The DNA of the CDR3 is TGTGCCAGCAGCTCCACTTGGGGACCTTCAACTAATGAAAAACTGTTTTTT. This gives the protein CASSSTWGPSTNEKLFF. Filled out from reference TRBV7-6 and TRBJ1-4, the complete variable domain reads GAGVSQSPRYKVTKRGQDVALRCDPISGHVSLYWYRQALGQGPEFLTYFNYEAQQDKSGLPNDRFSAERPEGSISTLTIQRTEQRDSAMYRCASSSTWGPSTNEKLFFGSGTQLSVL.